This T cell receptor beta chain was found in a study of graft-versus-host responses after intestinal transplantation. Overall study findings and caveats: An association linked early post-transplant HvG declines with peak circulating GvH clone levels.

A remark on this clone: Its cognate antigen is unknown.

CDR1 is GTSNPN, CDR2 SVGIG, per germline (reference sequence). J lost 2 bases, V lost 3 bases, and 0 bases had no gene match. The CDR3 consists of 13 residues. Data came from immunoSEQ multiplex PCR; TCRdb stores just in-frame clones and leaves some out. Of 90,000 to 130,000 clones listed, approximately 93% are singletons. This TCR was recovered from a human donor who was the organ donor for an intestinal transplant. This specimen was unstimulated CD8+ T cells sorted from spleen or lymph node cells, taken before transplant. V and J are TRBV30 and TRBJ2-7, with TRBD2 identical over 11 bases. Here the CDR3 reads CAWRTSGTYEQYF. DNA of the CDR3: TGTGCCTGGAGGACTAGCGGGACCTACGAGCAGTACTTC. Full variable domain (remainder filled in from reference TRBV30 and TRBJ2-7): SQTIHQWPATLVQPVGSPLSLECTVEGTSNPNLYWYRQAAGRGLQLLFYSVGIGQISSEVPQNLSASRPQDRQFILSSKKLLLSDSGFYLCAWRTSGTYEQYFGPGTRLTVT.